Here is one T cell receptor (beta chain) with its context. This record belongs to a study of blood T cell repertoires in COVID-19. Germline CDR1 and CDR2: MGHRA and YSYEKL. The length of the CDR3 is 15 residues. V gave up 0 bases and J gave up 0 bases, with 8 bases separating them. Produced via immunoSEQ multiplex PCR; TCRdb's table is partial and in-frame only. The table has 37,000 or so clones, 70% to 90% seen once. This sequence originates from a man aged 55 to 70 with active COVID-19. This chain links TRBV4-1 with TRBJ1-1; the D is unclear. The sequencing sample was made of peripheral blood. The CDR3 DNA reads TGCGCCAGCAGCCAAGACCAGTCCATGAACACTGAAGCTTTCTTT. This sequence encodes CASSQDQSMNTEAFF.